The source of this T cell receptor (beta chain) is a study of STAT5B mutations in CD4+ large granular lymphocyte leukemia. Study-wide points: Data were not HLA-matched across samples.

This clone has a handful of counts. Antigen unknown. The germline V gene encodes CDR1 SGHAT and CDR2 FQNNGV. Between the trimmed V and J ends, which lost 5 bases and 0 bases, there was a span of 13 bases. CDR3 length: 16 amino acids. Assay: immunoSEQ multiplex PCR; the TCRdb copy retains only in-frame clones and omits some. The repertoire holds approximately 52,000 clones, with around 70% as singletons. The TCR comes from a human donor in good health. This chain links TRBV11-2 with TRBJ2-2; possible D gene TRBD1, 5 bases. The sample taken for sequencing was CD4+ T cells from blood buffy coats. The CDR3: CASSKRQYTNTGELFF. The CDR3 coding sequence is TGTGCCAGCAGCAAGAGACAGTACACGAACACCGGGGAGCTGTTTTTT.